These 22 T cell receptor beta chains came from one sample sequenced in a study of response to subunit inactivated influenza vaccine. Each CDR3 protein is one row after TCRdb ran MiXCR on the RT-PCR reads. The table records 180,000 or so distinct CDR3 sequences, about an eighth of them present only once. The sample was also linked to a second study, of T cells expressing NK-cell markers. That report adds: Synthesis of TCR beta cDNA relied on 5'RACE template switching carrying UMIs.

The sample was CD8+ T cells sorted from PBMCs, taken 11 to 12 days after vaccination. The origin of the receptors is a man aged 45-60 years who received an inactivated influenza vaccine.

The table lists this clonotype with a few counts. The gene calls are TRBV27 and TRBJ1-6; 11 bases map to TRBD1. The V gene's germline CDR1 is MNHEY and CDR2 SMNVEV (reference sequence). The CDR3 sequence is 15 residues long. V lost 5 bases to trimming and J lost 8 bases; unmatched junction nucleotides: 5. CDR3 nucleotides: TGTGCCAGCAGTATCGGACAGGGGGCTTATTCACCCCTCCACTTT. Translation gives CASSIGQGAYSPLHF.

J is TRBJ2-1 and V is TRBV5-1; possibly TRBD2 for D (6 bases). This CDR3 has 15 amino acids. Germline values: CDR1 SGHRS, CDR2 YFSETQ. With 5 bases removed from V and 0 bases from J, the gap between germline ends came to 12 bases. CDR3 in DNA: TGCGCCAGCAGACTAGCAGAAAGCTCCTACAATGAGCAGTTCTTC. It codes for CASRLAESSYNEQFF.

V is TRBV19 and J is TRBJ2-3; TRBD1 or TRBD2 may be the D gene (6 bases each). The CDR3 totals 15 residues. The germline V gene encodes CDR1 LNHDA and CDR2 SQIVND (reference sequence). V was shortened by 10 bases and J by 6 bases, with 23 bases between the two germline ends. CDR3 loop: CATKDRGAFIDTQYF. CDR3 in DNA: TGTGCCACTAAGGATAGGGGGGCCTTCATTGATACGCAGTATTTT.

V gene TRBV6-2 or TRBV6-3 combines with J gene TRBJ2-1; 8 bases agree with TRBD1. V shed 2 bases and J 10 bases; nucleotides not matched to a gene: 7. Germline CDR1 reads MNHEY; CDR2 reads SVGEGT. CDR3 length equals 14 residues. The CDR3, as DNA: TGTGCCAGCAGTTACGGGGCAGGGGGCGGCGAGCAGTTCTTC. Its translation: CASSYGAGGGEQFF.

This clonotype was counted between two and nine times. The CDR3 reads CASRGGRVNEQFF. As DNA, the CDR3 is TGTGCCAGCAGGGGCGGGAGGGTAAATGAGCAGTTCTTC. The chain combines TRBV6-2 or TRBV6-3 with TRBJ2-1, with TRBD2 matching over 9 bases. V lost 6 bases and J lost 7; bases outside the gene matches: 4. From germline, CDR1 is MNHEY and CDR2 SVGEGT. The CDR3 sequence is 13 residues long.

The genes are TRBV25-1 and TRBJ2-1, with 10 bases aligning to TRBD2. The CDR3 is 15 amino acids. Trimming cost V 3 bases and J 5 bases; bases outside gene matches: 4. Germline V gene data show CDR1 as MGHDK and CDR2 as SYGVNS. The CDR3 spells CASSDLAGAHNEQFF. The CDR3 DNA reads TGTGCCAGCAGTGACCTAGCGGGAGCTCACAATGAGCAGTTCTTC.

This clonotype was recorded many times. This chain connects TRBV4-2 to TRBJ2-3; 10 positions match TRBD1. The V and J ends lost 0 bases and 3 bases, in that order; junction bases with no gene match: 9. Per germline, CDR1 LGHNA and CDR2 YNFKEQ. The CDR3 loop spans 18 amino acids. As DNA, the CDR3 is TGTGCCAGCAGCCAAGATTGGTTGGGACAGGGGATGACAGATACGCAGTATTTT. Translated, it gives CASSQDWLGQGMTDTQYF.

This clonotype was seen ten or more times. The CDR3 sequence is CASSEAQGDGNSPLHF. CDR3 coding DNA: TGTGCCAGCAGTGAAGCGCAGGGGGACGGTAATTCACCCCTCCACTTT. This rearrangement joins TRBV2 to TRBJ1-6; 7 positions agree with TRBD1. Germline assignment: CDR1 SNHLY and CDR2 FYNNEI. With V trimmed by 0 bases and J by 6 bases, 5 bases remained unmatched. The CDR3 totals 16 residues.

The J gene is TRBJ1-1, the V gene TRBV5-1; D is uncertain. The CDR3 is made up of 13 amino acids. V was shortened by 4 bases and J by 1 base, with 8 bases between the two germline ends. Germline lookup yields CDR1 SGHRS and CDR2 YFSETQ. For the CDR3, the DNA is TGCGCCAGCAGCCCCTGGCGGAACACTGAAGCTTTCTTT. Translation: CASSPWRNTEAFF.

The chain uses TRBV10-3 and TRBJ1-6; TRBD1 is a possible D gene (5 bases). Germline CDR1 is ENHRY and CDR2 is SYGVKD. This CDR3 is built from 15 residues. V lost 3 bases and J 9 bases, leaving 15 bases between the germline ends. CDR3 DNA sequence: TGTGCCATCAGTGAACTTGGCCAGGGTTTTTCACCCCTCCACTTT. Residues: CAISELGQGFSPLHF.

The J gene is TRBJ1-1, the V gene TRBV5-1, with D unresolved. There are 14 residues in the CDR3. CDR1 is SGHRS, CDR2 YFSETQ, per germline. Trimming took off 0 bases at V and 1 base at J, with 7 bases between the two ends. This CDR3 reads CASSLVSANTEAFF. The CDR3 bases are TGCGCCAGCAGCTTGGTATCCGCGAACACTGAAGCTTTCTTT.

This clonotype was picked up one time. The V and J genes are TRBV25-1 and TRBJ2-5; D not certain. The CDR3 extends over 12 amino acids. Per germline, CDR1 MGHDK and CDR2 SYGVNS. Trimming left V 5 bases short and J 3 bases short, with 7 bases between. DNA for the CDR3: TGTGCCAGCAGTACGCCAGAAGAGACCCAGTACTTC. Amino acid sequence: CASSTPEETQYF.

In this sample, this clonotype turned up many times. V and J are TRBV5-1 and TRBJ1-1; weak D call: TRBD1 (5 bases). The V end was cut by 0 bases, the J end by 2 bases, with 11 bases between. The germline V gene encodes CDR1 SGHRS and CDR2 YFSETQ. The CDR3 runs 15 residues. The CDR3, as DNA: TGCGCCAGCAGCTTGGTATTTCAGGGAAACACTGAAGCTTTCTTT. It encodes CASSLVFQGNTEAFF.

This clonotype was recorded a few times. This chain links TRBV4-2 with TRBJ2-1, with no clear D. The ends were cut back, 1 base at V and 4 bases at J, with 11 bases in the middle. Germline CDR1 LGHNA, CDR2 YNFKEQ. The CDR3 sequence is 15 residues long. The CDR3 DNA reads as TGTGCCAGCAGCCAAGGTCTGGTGGTTTACAATGAGCAGTTCTTC. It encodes CASSQGLVVYNEQFF.

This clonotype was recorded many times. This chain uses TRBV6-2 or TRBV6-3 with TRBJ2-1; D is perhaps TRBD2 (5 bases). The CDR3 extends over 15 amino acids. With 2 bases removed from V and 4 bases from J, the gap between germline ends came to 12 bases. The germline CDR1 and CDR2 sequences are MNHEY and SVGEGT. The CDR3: CASSYTRRRYNEQFF. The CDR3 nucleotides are TGTGCCAGCAGTTACACCCGGCGGAGGTACAATGAGCAGTTCTTC.

The CDR3 spells CASSSHGEGTEAFF. The CDR3 region has the DNA TGTGCCAGCAGCTCCCATGGCGAGGGCACTGAAGCTTTCTTT. The chain recombines TRBV3-1 with TRBJ1-1; no reliable D call. This CDR3 has 14 residues. Per germline, CDR1 LGHDT and CDR2 YNNKEL (reference sequence). Trimming took off 5 bases at V and 4 bases at J, with 14 bases between the two ends.

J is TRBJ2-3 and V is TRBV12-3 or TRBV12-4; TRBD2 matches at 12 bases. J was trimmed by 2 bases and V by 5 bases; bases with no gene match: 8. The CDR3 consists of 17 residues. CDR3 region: CASSQLTSGSLTDTQYF. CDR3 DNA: TGTGCCAGCAGTCAACTGACTAGCGGGAGTCTCACAGATACGCAGTATTTT.

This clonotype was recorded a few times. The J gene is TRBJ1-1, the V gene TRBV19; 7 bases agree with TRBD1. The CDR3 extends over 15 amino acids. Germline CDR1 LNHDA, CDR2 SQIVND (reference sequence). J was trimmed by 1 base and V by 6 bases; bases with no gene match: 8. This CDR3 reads CASRIPQGRNTEAFF. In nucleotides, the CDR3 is TGTGCCAGTAGAATACCACAGGGGAGGAACACTGAAGCTTTCTTT.

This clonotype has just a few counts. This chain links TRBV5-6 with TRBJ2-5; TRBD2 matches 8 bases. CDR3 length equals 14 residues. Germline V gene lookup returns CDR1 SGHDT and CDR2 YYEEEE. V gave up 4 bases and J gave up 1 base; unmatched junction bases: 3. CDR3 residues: CASSLGTSQETQYF. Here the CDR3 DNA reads TGTGCCAGCAGCCTCGGGACTAGCCAAGAGACCCAGTACTTC.

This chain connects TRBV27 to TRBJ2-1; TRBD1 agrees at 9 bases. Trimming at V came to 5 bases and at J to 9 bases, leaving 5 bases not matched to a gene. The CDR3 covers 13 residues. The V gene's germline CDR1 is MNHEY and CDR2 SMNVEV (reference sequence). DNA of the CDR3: TGTGCCAGCAGTCCCCTGGACAGGGGTGAGCAGTTCTTC. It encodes CASSPLDRGEQFF.

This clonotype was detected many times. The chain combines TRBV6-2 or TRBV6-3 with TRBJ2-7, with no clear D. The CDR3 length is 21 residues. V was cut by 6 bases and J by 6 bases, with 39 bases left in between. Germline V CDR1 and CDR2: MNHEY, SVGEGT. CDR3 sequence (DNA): TGTGCCAGCAGCCCCAGTTTTATATCGGGTGGAGTCTTTAAGTCGTTCTCCGAGCAGTACTTC. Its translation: CASSPSFISGGVFKSFSEQYF.

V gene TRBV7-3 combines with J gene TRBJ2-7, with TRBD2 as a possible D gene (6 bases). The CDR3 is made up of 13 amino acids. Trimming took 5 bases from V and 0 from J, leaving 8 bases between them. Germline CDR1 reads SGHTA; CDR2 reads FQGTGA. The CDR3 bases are TGTGCCAGCAGCGGAGGGTTCTCCTACGAGCAGTACTTC. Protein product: CASSGGFSYEQYF.